This entry concerns a single T cell receptor (beta chain). The CDR3 extends over 14 amino acids. Trimming removed 5 bases from V and 1 base from J, with 12 bases in between. Germline CDR1 is SGHRS and CDR2 is YFSETQ. The sample originates from a study of glioma-infiltrating T cells after dendritic cell vaccination. Generated by immunoSEQ multiplex PCR, the TCRdb table keeps only in-frame clones and is missing some. This sample yields about 76,000 clones, of which over 75% are seen a single time; 2% to 2.5% belongs to the top ten. As for time point: after dendritic cell vaccination, including at tumor progression/relapse.

The rearrangement joins TRBV5-1 to TRBJ1-1, with no clear D. The receptor comes from a human donor with glioblastoma. Sequenced here: blood, sampled after dendritic cell vaccination. The CDR3 DNA reads TGCGCCAGCAGTTCCCTCCCGGGGAACACTGAAGCTTTCTTT. Its translation is CASSSLPGNTEAFF.